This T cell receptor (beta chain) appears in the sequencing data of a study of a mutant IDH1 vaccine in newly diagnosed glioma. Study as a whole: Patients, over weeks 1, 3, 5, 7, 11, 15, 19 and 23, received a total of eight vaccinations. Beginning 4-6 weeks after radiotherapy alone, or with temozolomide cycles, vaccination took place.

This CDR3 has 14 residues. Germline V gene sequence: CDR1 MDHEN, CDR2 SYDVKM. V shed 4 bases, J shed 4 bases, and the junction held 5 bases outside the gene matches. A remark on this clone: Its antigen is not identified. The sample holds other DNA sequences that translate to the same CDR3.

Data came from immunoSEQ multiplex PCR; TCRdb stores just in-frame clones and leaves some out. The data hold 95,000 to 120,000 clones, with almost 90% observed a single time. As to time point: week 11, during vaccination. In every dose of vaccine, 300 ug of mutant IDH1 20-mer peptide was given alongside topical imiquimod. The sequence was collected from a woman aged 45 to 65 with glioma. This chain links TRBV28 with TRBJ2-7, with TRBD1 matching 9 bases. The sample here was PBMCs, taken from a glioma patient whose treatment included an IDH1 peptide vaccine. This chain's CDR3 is CASSSGTGIYEQYF. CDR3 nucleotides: TGTGCCAGCAGTTCCGGGACAGGGATATACGAGCAGTACTTC. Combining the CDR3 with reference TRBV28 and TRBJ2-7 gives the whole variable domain DVKVTQSSRYLVKRTGEKVFLECVQDMDHENMFWYRQDPGLGLRLIYFSYDVKMKEKGDIPEGYSVSREKKERFSLILESASTNQTSMYLCASSSGTGIYEQYFGPGTRLTVT.